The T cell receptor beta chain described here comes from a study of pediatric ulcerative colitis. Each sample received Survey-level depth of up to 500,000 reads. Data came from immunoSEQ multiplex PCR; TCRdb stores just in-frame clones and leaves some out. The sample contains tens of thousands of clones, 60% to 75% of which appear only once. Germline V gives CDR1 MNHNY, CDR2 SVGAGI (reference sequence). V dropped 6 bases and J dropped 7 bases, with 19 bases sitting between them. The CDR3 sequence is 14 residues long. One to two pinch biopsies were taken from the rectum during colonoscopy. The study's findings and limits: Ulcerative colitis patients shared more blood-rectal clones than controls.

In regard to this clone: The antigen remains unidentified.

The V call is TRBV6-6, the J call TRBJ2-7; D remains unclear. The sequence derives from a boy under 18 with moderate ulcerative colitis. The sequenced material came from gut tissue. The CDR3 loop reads CASSPESTAREQYF. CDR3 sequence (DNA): TGTGCCAGCAGCCCAGAATCTACGGCTAGGGAGCAGTACTTC.